This is a list of T cell receptor beta chains from one sample in a study of T cell repertoires and HLA-DP antigens. The table came from immunoSEQ multiplex PCR; TCRdb's copy has only in-frame clones and leaves some out. The table records about 89,000 clones, around nine tenths of them present only once. Their specific antigens are unknown. The material sequenced was CD4+ T cells from PBMCs. These receptors came from a man aged 50-59 years in good health and CMV-seronegative. CDR3s include the opening cysteine and the closing phenylalanine or tryptophan. D genes are given only for firm matches. Clone size, where shown, is once, few, many, or a class for clones that have expanded.

TRBJ1-1	NA	TRBV7-9	NA	TGTGCCAGCAGCTCCATAGGGACTCCCGGAGCCACTGAAGCTTTCTTT	CASSSIGTPGATEAFF
TRBJ1-5	NA	TRBV11-2	NA	TGTGCCAGCAGCTTAGTTTTGGGGACTATGGGTCAGCCCCAGCATTTT	CASSLVLGTMGQPQHF
TRBJ1-5	TRBD1	TRBV30	NA	TGTGCCTGGAGTTCCGGACAGGGCAGAAATCAGCCCCAGCATTTT	CAWSSGQGRNQPQHF
TRBJ2-6	TRBD1	TRBV6-6	NA	TGTGCCAGCAGTGGCAGGGGGCCTGGGGCCAACGTCCTGACTTTC	CASSGRGPGANVLTF
TRBJ2-7	TRBD2	TRBV4-2	NA	TGTGCCAGCAGCCAAGTCGGGGAGGGGACCTACGAGCAGTACTTC	CASSQVGEGTYEQYF
TRBJ2-3	NA	TRBV28	once	TGTGCCAGCAGTCTTCCCGGGGATACGCAGTATTTT	CASSLPGDTQYF
TRBJ1-4	NA	TRBV4-3	NA	TGCGCCAGCAGCGGCCCGCGGACGGATAATGAAAAACTGTTTTTT	CASSGPRTDNEKLFF
TRBJ2-2	NA	TRBV7-2	NA	TGTGCCAGCAGAGACAGAATTCACACCGGGGAGCTGTTTTTT	CASRDRIHTGELFF
TRBJ1-4	NA	TRBV6-1	once	TGTGCCAGCAGTACCGGGGGTACTAATGAAAAACTGTTTTTT	CASSTGGTNEKLFF
TRBJ1-4	TRBD1	TRBV19	NA	TGTGCCAGTTCAGACAGGGGGCAGGAAAAACTGTTTTTT	CASSDRGQEKLFF